These 9 T cell receptor beta chains came from one sample sequenced in a study of regulatory T cells in long-lasting Graves disease. HTBI primers from iRepertoire and Arm-PCR of CDR3 regions yielded the TCR beta libraries. TCRdb redid the calling of the multiplex PCR reads with MiXCR, one entry per CDR3 protein. The repertoire has under 400,000 distinct CDR3 sequences, about a sixth of them found once; the top ten carry just under 30%. Time point defined: newly diagnosed GD, antithyroid drugs for less than 3 months. PBMC-extracted RNA yielded the TCR library. This sample was also put to use in a study of T cells in Graves' hyperthyroidism and ophthalmopathy.

The specimen comprised peripheral blood mononuclear cells (PBMCs), sampled at new diagnosis, from a patient treated with antithyroid drugs. The origin of the receptors is a man between 40 and 49 years old with Graves disease.

V and J are TRBV12-3 or TRBV12-4 and TRBJ2-7; D is undetermined. Trimming left V 6 bases short and J 1 base short, with 19 bases between. The CDR3 is 16 amino acids. CDR3 in DNA: TGTGCCAGCAGCCAGCCCACTCTCTTTGGATCCTACGAGCAGTACTTC. Residues: CASSQPTLFGSYEQYF.

This clonotype was observed many times. The chain is built from TRBV5-1 and TRBJ2-3; no clear D gene. The CDR3 is 15 residues long. From germline, CDR1 is SGHRS and CDR2 YFSETQ. Trimming removed 0 bases at V and 3 bases at J, with 11 bases between. CDR3 sequence: CASSLGDSLTDTQYF. The CDR3 nucleotides read TGCGCCAGCAGCTTGGGAGATTCCCTTACAGATACGCAGTATTTT.

This clonotype was observed at least ten times. The gene calls are TRBV18 and TRBJ2-3; 10 bases map to TRBD2. Germline loops: CDR1 KGHSH, CDR2 LQKENI. The ends lost 7 bases at V and 6 bases at J; junction bases unmatched: 7. The CDR3 sequence is 14 residues long. CDR3 coding DNA: TGTGCCAGCTTGAGCGGGGGGGCATCGGATACGCAGTATTTT. Protein sequence: CASLSGGASDTQYF.

This clonotype was observed at least ten times. This sequence joins TRBV7-2 and TRBJ2-1, with D maybe TRBD2 (5 bases). The CDR3 covers 16 residues. The V gene lost 2 bases and the J gene lost 5 bases, with 16 bases spanning the gap. CDR1 and CDR2 (germline): SGHTA, FQGNSA. CDR3: CASSLTTILPNNEQFF. DNA for the CDR3: TGTGCCAGCAGCTTAACGACTATATTGCCCAACAATGAGCAGTTCTTC. Drawing the rest from reference TRBV7-2 and TRBJ2-1, the complete variable domain is GAGVSQSPSNKVTEKGKDVELRCDPISGHTALYWYRQSLGQGLEFLIYFQGNSAPDKSGLPSDRFSAERTGGSVSTLTIQRTQQEDSAVYLCASSLTTILPNNEQFFGPGTRLTVL.

At least ten counts were recorded for this clonotype. The gene calls are TRBV11-1 and TRBJ1-4; the D gene is possibly TRBD1 (5 bases). Trimming took 6 bases from V and 3 from J, leaving 11 bases between them. Germline CDR1 is SGHAT and CDR2 is FQDESV (reference sequence). There are 14 residues in the CDR3. The CDR3 protein is CASRMTASNEKLFF. The CDR3 DNA reads TGTGCCAGCAGGATGACAGCCTCTAATGAAAAACTGTTTTTT.

J is TRBJ2-1 and V is TRBV2; TRBD2 matches 8 bases. In germline, CDR1 is SNHLY, CDR2 FYNNEI. The CDR3 covers 15 residues. Trimming removed 6 bases from V and 7 bases from J; junction bases left unmatched: 11. The CDR3, as DNA: TGTGCCAGCAGACTAACAAGCGGGAGCGCGAATGAGCAGTTCTTC. Residues: CASRLTSGSANEQFF.

This clonotype was seen many times. The chain combines TRBV20-1 with TRBJ2-1; TRBD2 aligns across 9 bases. The V and J ends lost 1 base and 0 bases, in that order; junction bases with no gene match: 10. CDR1 DFQATT and CDR2 SNEGSKA come from the germline V gene (reference sequence). This CDR3 contains 18 residues. CDR3 DNA sequence: TGCAGTGCTAGAGGAGGGGGGCGGGGGGGCCCCTCCTACAATGAGCAGTTCTTC. This sequence encodes CSARGGGRGGPSYNEQFF.

The chain couples TRBV28 to TRBJ2-3; the match to TRBD2 covers 9 bases. The J call may not be correct, given that the DNA end is closer to TRBJ2-5. Looked up from germline, CDR1 is MDHEN and CDR2 is SYDVKM. The CDR3 contains 13 residues. CDR3 DNA sequence: TGTGCCAGCAGGTCTCGACTAGCGGCGGCCCAGTACTTC. Encoded protein: CASRSRLAAAQYF.

About this clonotype: This probably arose from a read error, given a far larger clone one base away. Written as DNA, the CDR3 is TGTGCCAGCAAGTTGGGGGTGAACACTGAAACTTTCTTT. Translation gives CASKLGVNTETFF. This rearrangement joins TRBV12-3 or TRBV12-4 to TRBJ1-1, with D perhaps TRBD1 (5 bases). The CDR3 is made up of 13 amino acids.